The clone carrying this TCR beta chain was observed a handful of times. Trimming cost V 6 bases and J 2 bases; bases outside gene matches: 6. The CDR3 is 16 residues long. In germline, CDR1 is MNHEY, CDR2 SVGEGT. TCRdb independently ran MiXCR on the RT-PCR reads; one entry per CDR3 protein. Of about 680,000 distinct CDR3 sequences listed, 11% to 15% are singletons. The sequenced material came from memory CD4+ T cells from blood. The chain combines TRBV6-2 or TRBV6-3 with TRBJ2-3, with 12 bases that match TRBD2. The sequence was obtained from a female donor in good health, serving as a healthy control. CDR3 nucleotides: TGTGCCAGCAGCGACGGACTAGCGGGGACCACAGATACGCAGTATTTT. Translated: CASSDGLAGTTDTQYF.